The present T cell receptor (beta chain) was sequenced within a study of control samples from healthy donors and cancer patients. The CDR3 extends over 18 amino acids. Germline V lookup: CDR1 KGHSH, CDR2 LQKENI. V was cut by 4 bases and J by 4 bases, with 24 bases left in between. The assay was immunoSEQ multiplex PCR, and TCRdb's table has in-frame clones only and misses some. The sample contains about 270,000 clones, almost 85% of which appear only once. V is TRBV18 and J is TRBJ2-3; D assignment may be TRBD1 or TRBD2 (6 bases each). The source of this sequence is a woman aged 55-70 years with lung cancer. The specimen was PBMCs. CDR3 protein: CASSLSPSGAKRADTQYF. CDR3 nucleotide sequence: TGTGCCAGCTCACTTTCCCCTTCAGGGGCAAAGCGGGCAGATACGCAGTATTTT.